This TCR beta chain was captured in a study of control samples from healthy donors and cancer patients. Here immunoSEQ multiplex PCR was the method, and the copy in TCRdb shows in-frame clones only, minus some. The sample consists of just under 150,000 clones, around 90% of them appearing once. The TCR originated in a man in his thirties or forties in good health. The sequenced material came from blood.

The chain's CDR3 is CASRQNSGNTGELFF. In DNA form, the CDR3 reads TGTGCCAGTAGACAAAATTCGGGTAACACCGGGGAGCTGTTTTTT. V and J are TRBV19 and TRBJ2-2; the D is unclear. This CDR3 contains 15 residues. Germline-derived CDR1 and CDR2 are LNHDA and SQIVND (reference sequence). The V and J ends lost 6 bases and 2 bases respectively, with 13 bases between them.